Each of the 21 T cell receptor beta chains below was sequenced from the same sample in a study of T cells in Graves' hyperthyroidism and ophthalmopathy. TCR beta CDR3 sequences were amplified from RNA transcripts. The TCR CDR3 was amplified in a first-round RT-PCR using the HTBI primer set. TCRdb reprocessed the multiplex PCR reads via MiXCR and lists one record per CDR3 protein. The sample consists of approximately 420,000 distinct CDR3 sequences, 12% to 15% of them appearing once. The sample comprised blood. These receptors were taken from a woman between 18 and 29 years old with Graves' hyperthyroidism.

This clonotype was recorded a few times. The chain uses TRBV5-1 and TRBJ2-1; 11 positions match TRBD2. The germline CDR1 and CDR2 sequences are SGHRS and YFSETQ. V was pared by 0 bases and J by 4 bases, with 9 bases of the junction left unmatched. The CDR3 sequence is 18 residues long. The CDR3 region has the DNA TGCGCCAGCAGCTTGGCCAGGGGGACTAGCGGCAAATACAATGAGCAGTTCTTC. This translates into CASSLARGTSGKYNEQFF.

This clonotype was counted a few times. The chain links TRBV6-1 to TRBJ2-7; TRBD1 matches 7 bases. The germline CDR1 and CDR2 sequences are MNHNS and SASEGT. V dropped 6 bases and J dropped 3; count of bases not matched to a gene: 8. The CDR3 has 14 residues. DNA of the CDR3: TGTGCCAGCAGGGGGGACAGTGAAAACTACGAGCAGTACTTC. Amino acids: CASRGDSENYEQYF.

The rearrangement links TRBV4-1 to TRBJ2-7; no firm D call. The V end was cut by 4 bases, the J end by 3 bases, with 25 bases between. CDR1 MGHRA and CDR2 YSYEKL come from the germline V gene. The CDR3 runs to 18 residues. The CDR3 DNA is TGCGCCAGCAGCCCCCTTGGCGACTCCACGGCGGATAGCTACGAGCAGTACTTC. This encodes CASSPLGDSTADSYEQYF.

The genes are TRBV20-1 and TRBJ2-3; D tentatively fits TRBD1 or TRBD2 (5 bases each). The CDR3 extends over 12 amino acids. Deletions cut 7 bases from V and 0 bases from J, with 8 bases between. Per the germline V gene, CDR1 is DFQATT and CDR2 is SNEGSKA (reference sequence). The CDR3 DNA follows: TGCAGTGGGGGACCAAGCACAGATACGCAGTATTTT. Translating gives CSGGPSTDTQYF.

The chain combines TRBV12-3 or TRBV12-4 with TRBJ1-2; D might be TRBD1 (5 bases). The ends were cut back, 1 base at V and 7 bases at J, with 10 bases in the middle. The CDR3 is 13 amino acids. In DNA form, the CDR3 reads TGTGCCAGCAGTTTAGGCAGGGCTGGTGGCTACACCTTC. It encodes CASSLGRAGGYTF.

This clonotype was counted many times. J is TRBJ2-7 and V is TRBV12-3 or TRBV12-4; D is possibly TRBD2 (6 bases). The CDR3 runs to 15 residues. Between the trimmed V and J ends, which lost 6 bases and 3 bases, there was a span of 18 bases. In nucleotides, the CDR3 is TGTGCCAGCAGCCAAGACGGGGGTGGATTCTACGAGCAGTACTTC. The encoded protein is CASSQDGGGFYEQYF.

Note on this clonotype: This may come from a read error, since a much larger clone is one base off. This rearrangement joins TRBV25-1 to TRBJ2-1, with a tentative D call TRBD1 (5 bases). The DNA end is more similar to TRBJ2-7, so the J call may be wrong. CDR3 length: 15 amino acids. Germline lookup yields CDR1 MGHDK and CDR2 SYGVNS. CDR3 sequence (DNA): TGTGCCAGCAGTGAATTGGGCAGGACACACGATGAGCAGTACTTC. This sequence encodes CASSELGRTHDEQYF.

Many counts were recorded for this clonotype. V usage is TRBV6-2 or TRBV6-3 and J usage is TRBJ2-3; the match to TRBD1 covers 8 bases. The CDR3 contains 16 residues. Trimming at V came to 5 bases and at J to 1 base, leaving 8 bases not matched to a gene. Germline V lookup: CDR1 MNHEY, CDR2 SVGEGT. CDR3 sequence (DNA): TGTGCCAGCAGTACCTCGACAGGGGATGGCACAGATACGCAGTATTTT. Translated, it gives CASSTSTGDGTDTQYF.

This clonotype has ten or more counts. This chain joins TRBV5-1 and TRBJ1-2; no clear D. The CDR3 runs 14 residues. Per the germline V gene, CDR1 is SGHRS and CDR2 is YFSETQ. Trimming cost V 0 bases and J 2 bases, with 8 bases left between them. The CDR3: CASSLEHPNYGYTF. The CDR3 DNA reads TGCGCCAGCAGCTTGGAACACCCCAACTATGGCTACACCTTC.

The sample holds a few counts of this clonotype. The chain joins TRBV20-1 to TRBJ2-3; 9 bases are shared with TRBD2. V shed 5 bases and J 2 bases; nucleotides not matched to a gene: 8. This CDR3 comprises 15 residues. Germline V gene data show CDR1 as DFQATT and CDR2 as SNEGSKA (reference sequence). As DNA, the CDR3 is TGCAGTGCTCAGACTAGCGGAGATAACACAGATACGCAGTATTTT. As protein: CSAQTSGDNTDTQYF.

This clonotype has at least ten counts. CDR3 sequence: CASSFSGGEAYTF. CDR3 sequence (DNA): TGTGCCAGCAGCTTTTCAGGGGGGGAGGCCTACACCTTC. The chain recombines TRBV5-5 with TRBJ1-2, with 7 positions matching TRBD1. The ends lost 2 bases at V and 10 bases at J; junction bases unmatched: 8. CDR1 is SGHKS, CDR2 YYEKEE, per germline (reference sequence). CDR3 length: 13 residues.

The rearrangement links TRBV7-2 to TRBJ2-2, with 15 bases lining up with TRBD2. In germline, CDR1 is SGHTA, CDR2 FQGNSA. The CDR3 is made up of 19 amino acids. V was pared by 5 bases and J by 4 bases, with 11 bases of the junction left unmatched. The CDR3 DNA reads TGTGCCAGCAGCCGATCTTACGGACTAGCGGGAGGGGGCACCGGGGAGCTGTTTTTT. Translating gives CASSRSYGLAGGGTGELFF.

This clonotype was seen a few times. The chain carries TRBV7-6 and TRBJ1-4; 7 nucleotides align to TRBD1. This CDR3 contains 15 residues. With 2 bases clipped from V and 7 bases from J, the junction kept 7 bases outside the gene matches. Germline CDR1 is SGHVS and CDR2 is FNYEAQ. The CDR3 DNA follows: TGTGCCAGCAGCTTAAATATAGGGGGCGGTGAAAAACTGTTTTTT. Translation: CASSLNIGGGEKLFF.

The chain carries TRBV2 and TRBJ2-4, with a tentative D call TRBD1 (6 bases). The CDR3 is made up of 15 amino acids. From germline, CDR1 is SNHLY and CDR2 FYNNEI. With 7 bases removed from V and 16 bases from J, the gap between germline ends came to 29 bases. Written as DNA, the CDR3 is TGTGCCAGCATCCCCCAGGGCACAGGGAGTGAGGGACCATACTTC. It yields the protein CASIPQGTGSEGPYF.

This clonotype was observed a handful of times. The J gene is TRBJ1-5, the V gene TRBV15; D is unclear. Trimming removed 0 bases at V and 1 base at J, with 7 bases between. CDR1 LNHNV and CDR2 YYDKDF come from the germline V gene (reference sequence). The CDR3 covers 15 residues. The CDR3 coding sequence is TGTGCCACCAGCAGAGATGGTCCCAGCAATCAGCCCCAGCATTTT. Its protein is CATSRDGPSNQPQHF.

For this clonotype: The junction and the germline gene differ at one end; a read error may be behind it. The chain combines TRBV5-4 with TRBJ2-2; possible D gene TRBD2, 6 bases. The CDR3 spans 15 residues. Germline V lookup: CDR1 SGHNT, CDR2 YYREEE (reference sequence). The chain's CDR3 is CASSLRGVNTGGLFF. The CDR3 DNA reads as TGTGCCAGCAGCTTGAGGGGCGTGAACACCGGGGGGCTGTTTTTT.

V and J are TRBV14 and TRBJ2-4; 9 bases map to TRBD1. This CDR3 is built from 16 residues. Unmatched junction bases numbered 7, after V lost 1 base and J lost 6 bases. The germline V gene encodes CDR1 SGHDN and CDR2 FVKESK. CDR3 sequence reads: CASSQVGQGETNIQYF. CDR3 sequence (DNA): TGTGCCAGCAGCCAAGTGGGACAGGGCGAAACAAACATTCAGTACTTC.

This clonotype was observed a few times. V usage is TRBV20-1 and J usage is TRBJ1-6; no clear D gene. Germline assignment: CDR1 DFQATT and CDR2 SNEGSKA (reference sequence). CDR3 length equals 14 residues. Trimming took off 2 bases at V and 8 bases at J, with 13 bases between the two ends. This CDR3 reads CSARSGVPDSPLHF. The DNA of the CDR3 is TGCAGTGCTAGATCCGGGGTCCCTGATTCACCCCTCCACTTT.

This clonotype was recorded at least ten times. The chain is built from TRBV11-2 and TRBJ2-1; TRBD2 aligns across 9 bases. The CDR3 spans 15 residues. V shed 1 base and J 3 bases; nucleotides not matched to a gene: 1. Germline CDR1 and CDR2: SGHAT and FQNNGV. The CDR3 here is CASSLGSGGYNEQFF. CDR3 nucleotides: TGTGCCAGCAGCTTAGGTAGCGGGGGCTACAATGAGCAGTTCTTC. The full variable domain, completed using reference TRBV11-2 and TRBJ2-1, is EAGVAQSPRYKIIEKRQSVAFWCNPISGHATLYWYQQILGQGPKLLIQFQNNGVVDDSQLPKDRFSAERLKGVDSTLKIQPAKLEDSAVYLCASSLGSGGYNEQFFGPGTRLTVL.

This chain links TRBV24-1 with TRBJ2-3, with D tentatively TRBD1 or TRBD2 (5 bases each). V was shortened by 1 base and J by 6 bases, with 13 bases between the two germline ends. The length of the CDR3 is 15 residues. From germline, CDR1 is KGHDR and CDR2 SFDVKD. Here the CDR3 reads CATSDLRAGTDTQYF. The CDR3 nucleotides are TGTGCCACCAGTGATTTAAGGGCAGGGACGGATACGCAGTATTTT.

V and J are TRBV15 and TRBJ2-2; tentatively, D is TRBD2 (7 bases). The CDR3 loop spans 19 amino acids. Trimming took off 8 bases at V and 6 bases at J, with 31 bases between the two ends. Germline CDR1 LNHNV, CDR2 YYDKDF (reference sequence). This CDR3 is CATGGGSAGPWAAAGELFF. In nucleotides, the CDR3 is TGTGCCACCGGCGGGGGCTCGGCGGGACCTTGGGCAGCGGCCGGGGAGCTGTTTTTT.